This TCR beta chain is drawn from a study of blood T cell repertoires in COVID-19. Germline loops: CDR1 SGHAT, CDR2 FQDESV (reference sequence). The CDR3 totals 13 residues. V was shortened by 5 bases and J by 11 bases, with 16 bases between the two germline ends. Sequencing was performed with immunoSEQ multiplex PCR; in TCRdb, only in-frame clones are kept and a portion is missing. The profile shows some 390,000 clones, roughly 86% of them singletons. Donors were grouped by their self-reported clinical history. The chain joins TRBV11-1 to TRBJ1-5; D call uncertain. The TCR was taken from a woman aged 25 to 39 who had recovered from COVID-19. Sample: PBMCs or T cells enriched from blood (not recorded which). This CDR3 is CASSPQPTGTQHF. The CDR3 region has the DNA TGTGCCAGCAGCCCGCAACCGACGGGGACCCAGCATTTT. The whole variable domain, remainder taken from reference TRBV11-1 and TRBJ1-5, is EAEVAQSPRYKITEKSQAVAFWCDPISGHATLYWYRQILGQGPELLVQFQDESVVDDSQLPKDRFSAERLKGVDSTLKIQPAELGDSAMYLCASSPQPTGTQHFGDGTRLSIL.